The 5 T cell receptor beta chains below all came from one sample that was sequenced in a study of blood T cell repertoires in COVID-19. This table comes from immunoSEQ multiplex PCR, and its TCRdb copy is limited to in-frame clones, with some not included. The profile shows roughly 330,000 clones, more than 70% of them singletons. The specimen was PBMCs or T cells enriched from blood (not recorded which). The receptors stem from a woman under 40 who had recovered from COVID-19.

About this clone: Other DNA sequences in this specimen translate into the identical CDR3. The V and J genes are TRBV7-9 and TRBJ1-2; no reliable D call. The V end lost 5 bases, the J end lost 0 bases, and 7 bases lay between the germline ends. CDR1 and CDR2 (germline): SEHNR, FQNEAQ (reference sequence). The CDR3 has 13 amino acids. The CDR3 coding sequence is TGTGCCAGCAGCCCGGGTTCTAACTATGGCTACACCTTC. Protein product: CASSPGSNYGYTF.

This chain joins TRBV14 and TRBJ2-5, with D possibly TRBD1 on 6 matching bases. V lost 4 bases to trimming and J lost 3 bases, with 18 bases between them. In germline, CDR1 is SGHDN, CDR2 FVKESK. The CDR3 runs to 16 residues. In DNA form, the CDR3 reads TGTGCCAGCAGCCTGTCGGCAGCGCCAGGGGAAGAGACCCAGTACTTC. It specifies CASSLSAAPGEETQYF.

This clone has more than one count but fewer than ten. J is TRBJ2-7 and V is TRBV9; no firm D call. CDR3 length: 13 residues. Trimming cost V 0 bases and J 4 bases, with 8 bases left between them. Germline CDR1 SGDLS, CDR2 YYNGEE. CDR3 sequence reads: CASSVDTHYEQYF. CDR3 DNA sequence: TGTGCCAGCAGCGTAGACACACATTACGAGCAGTACTTC.

The V call is TRBV24-1, the J call TRBJ1-5; no reliable D call. Germline CDR1 reads KGHDR; CDR2 reads SFDVKD. The CDR3 spans 13 residues. Trimming took off 4 bases at V and 9 bases at J, with 12 bases between the two ends. CDR3 nucleotides: TGTGCCACCAGTGAGCGGTCGGGGTGGCCCCAGCATTTT. Amino acid sequence: CATSERSGWPQHF.

This chain joins TRBV6-1 and TRBJ2-7, with TRBD1 identical over 9 bases. Germline-derived CDR1 and CDR2 are MNHNS and SASEGT. Trimming cost V 1 base and J 3 bases; bases outside gene matches: 10. This CDR3 comprises 17 residues. CDR3 amino acids: CASSEVSGTGSFYEQYF. The CDR3, as DNA: TGTGCCAGCAGTGAAGTATCCGGGACAGGGAGTTTCTACGAGCAGTACTTC.